What follows describes a single T cell receptor (beta chain). The V and J ends lost 1 base and 0 bases respectively, with 5 bases between them. Germline V gene sequence: CDR1 LNHNV, CDR2 YYDKDF (reference sequence). This CDR3 spans 14 amino acids. This sample is drawn from a study of shared clonotypes between healthy human individuals. The table came from immunoSEQ multiplex PCR; TCRdb's copy has only in-frame clones and leaves some out. Of a few million clones in the sample, about 92% were seen once. The chain couples TRBV15 to TRBJ2-3, with D unresolved. What was sequenced was naive CD4+ T cells from PBMCs. This sample's subset: CD45RA+ positively selected. The clonotype was recovered from a man aged 18 to 29 in good health. Some clones in this sample may be carry-over from other donors' samples. Written as DNA, the CDR3 is TGTGCCACCAGCAGAGGACTGAGCACAGATACGCAGTATTTT. It yields the protein CATSRGLSTDTQYF.